Detailed here is one T cell receptor beta chain. Assay: immunoSEQ multiplex PCR; the TCRdb copy retains only in-frame clones and omits some. The sample has about 210,000 clones, approximately 86% seen once. These data originate in a study of blood T cell repertoires in COVID-19. The overall study: The samples span acute and convalescent COVID-19 from the United States, Italy and Spain. T cells, B-cell-depleted T cells, or PBMCs provided the cDNA or gDNA that served as material.

The cohort comprised adults aged roughly 18 to 95 years residing in 24 US areas. The study assigned cohorts using participant-reported clinical history. Sequenced input: PBMCs or T cells enriched from blood (not recorded which). The receptor's source is a man younger than 30 with acute COVID-19.

The CDR3 DNA follows: TGTGCCAGCAGCCCCACAGGGCTAGCGGACTCCTACGAGCAGTACTTC. This encodes CASSPTGLADSYEQYF. The chain carries TRBV3-1 (or the pseudogene TRBV3-2) and TRBJ2-7; D might be TRBD2 (7 bases). Germline lookup yields CDR1 LGHDT and CDR2 YNNKEL (reference sequence). This CDR3 has 16 amino acids. Trimming shortened V by 4 bases and J by 0 bases, and 16 bases separated the two germline ends.